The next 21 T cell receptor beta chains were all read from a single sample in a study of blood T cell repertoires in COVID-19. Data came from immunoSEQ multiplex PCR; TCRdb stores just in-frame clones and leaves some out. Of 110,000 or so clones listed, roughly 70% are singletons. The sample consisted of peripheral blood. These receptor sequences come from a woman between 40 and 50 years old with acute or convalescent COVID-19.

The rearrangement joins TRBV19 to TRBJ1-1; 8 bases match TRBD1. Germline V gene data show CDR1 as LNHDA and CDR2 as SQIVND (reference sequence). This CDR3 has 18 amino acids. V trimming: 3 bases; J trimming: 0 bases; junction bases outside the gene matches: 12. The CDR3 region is CASSIEELGTGLNTEAFF. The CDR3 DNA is TGTGCCAGTAGTATTGAGGAGCTGGGGACAGGACTGAACACTGAAGCTTTCTTT. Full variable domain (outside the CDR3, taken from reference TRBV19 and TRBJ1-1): DGGITQSPKYLFRKEGQNVTLSCEQNLNHDAMYWYRQDPGQGLRLIYYSQIVNDFQKGDIAEGYSVSREKKESFPLTVTSAQKNPTAFYLCASSIEELGTGLNTEAFFGQGTRLTVV.

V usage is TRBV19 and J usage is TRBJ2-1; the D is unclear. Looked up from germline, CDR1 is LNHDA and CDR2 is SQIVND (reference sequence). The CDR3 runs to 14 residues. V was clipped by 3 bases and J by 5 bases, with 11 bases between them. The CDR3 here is CASSMKRPNNEQFF. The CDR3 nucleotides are TGTGCCAGTAGTATGAAGCGTCCCAACAATGAGCAGTTCTTC.

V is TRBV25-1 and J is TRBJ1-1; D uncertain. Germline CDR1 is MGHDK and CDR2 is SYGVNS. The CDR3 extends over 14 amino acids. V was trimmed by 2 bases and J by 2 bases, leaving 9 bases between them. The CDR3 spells CASSENGVNTEAFF. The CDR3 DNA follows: TGTGCCAGCAGTGAAAACGGGGTTAACACTGAAGCTTTCTTT.

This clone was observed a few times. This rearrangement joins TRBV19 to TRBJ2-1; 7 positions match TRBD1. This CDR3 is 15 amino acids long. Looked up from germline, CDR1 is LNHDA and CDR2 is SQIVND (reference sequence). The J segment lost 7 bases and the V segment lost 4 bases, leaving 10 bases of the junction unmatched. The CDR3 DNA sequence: TGTGCCAGTAGTACAATTTGGACAGGCCCGAATGAGCAGTTCTTC. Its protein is CASSTIWTGPNEQFF.

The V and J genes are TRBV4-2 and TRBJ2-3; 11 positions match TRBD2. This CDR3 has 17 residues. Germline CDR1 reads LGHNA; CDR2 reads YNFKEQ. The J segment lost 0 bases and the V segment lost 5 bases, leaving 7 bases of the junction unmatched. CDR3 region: CASSSSGGPTSTDTQYF. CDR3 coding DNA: TGTGCCAGCAGCTCTAGCGGGGGGCCAACTAGCACAGATACGCAGTATTTT.

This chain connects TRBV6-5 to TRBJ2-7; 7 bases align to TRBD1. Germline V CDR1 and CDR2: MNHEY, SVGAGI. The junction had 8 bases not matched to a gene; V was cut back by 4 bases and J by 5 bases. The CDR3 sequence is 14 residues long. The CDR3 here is CASSSSTGSNEQYF. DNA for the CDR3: TGTGCCAGCAGTTCGTCGACAGGGTCAAACGAGCAGTACTTC.

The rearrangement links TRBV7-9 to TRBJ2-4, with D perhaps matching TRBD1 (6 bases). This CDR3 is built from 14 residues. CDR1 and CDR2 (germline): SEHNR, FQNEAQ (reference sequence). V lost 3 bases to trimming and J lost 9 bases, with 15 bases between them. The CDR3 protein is CASSFRTERGIQYF. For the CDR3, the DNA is TGTGCCAGCAGCTTTCGGACAGAGAGGGGCATTCAGTACTTC.

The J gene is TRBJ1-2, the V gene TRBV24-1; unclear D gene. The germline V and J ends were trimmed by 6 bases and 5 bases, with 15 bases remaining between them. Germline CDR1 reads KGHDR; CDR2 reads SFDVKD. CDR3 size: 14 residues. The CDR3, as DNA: TGTGCCACCAGTTCTGCGGAGCGTGGTTATGGCTACACCTTC. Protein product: CATSSAERGYGYTF.

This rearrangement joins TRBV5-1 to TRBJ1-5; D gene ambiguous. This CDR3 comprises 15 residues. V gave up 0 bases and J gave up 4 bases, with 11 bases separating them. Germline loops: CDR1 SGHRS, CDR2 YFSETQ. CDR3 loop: CASSLAAGPNQPQHF. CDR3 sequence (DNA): TGCGCCAGCAGCTTGGCGGCAGGCCCTAATCAGCCCCAGCATTTT.

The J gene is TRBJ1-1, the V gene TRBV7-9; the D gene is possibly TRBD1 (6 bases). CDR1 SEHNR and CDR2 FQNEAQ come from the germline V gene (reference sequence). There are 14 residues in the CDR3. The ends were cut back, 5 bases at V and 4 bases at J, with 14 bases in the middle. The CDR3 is CASSPGSGVTEAFF. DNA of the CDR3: TGTGCCAGCAGCCCCGGATCAGGGGTCACTGAAGCTTTCTTT.

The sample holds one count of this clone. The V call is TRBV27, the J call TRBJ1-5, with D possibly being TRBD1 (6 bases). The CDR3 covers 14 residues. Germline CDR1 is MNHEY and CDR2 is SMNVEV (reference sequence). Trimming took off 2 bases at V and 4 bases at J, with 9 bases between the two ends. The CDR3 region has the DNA TGTGCCAGCAGTTTAGGGCAGGGGAATCAGCCCCAGCATTTT. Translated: CASSLGQGNQPQHF.

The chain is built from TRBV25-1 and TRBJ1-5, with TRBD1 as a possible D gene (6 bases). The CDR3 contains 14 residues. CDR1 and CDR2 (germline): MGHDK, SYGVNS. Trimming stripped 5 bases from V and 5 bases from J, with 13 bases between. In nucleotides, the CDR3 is TGTGCCAGCAGTATGACAGGAATGGATCAGCCCCAGCATTTT. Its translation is CASSMTGMDQPQHF.

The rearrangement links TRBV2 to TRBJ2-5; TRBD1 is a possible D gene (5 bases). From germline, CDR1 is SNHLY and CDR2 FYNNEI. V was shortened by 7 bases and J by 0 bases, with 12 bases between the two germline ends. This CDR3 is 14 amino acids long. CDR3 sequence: CASKVGLYQETQYF. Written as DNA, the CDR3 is TGTGCCAGCAAGGTGGGGCTGTACCAAGAGACCCAGTACTTC.

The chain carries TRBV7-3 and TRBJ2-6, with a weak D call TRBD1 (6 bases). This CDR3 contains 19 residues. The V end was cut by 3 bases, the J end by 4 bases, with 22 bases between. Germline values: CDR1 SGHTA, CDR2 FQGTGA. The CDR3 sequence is CASSFPLTAGDSGANVLTF. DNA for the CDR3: TGTGCCAGCAGCTTCCCATTGACGGCAGGGGATTCAGGGGCCAACGTCCTGACTTTC.

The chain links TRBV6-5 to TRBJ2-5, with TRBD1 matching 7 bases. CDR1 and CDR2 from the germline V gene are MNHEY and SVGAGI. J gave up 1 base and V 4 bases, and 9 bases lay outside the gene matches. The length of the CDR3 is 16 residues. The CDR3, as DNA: TGTGCCAGCAGTTCGCGCCTCGGGACAGTCCAAGAGACCCAGTACTTC. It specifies CASSSRLGTVQETQYF.

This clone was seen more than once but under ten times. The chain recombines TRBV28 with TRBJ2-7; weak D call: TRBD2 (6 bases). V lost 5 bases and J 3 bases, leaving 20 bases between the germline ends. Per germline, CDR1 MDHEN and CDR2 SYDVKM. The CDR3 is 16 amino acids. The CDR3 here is CASSTYRDSSLYEQYF. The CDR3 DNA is TGTGCCAGCAGTACCTACCGGGACTCTAGTCTCTACGAGCAGTACTTC.

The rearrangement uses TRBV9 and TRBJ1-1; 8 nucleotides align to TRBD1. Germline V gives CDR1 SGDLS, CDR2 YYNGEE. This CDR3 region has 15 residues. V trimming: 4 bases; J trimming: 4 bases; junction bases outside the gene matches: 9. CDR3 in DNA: TGTGCCAGCAGCTTATCGGACAGGGCGGGCACTGAAGCTTTCTTT. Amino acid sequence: CASSLSDRAGTEAFF.

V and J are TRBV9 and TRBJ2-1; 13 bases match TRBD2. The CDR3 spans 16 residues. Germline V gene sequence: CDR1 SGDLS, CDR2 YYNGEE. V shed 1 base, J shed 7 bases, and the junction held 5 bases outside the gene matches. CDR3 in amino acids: CASSVRLAGGLNEQFF. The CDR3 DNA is TGTGCCAGCAGCGTACGACTAGCGGGGGGCCTTAATGAGCAGTTCTTC.

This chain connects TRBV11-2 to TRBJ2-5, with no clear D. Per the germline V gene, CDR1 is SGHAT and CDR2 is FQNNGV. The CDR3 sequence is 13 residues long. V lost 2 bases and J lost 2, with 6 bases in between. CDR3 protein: CASSLSQQETQYF. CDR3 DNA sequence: TGTGCCAGCAGCTTATCCCAACAAGAGACCCAGTACTTC. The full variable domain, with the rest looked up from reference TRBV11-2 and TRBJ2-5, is EAGVAQSPRYKIIEKRQSVAFWCNPISGHATLYWYQQILGQGPKLLIQFQNNGVVDDSQLPKDRFSAERLKGVDSTLKIQPAKLEDSAVYLCASSLSQQETQYFGPGTRLLVL.

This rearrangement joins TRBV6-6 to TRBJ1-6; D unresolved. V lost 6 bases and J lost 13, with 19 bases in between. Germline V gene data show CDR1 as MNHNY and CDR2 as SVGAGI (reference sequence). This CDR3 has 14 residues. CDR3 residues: CASRPDGGRSPLHF. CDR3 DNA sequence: TGTGCCAGCAGACCCGACGGTGGGAGATCCCCCCTCCACTTT.

The CDR3 region has the DNA TGTGCCAGCAGTACAGAATCTGGGGCCAACGTCCTGACTTTC. Encoded protein: CASSTESGANVLTF. The V gene is TRBV28, the J gene TRBJ2-6; D is uncertain. From germline, CDR1 is MDHEN and CDR2 SYDVKM. Trimming took 5 bases from V and 1 from J, leaving 6 bases between them. The CDR3 totals 14 residues.